This T cell receptor (beta chain) was profiled in a study of identical twins. A single record per CDR3 protein comes from TCRdb applying MiXCR to the 5' RACE reads. Seen here are hundreds of thousands of distinct CDR3 sequences, 24% observed once, and the top ten hold 2.9%. This clonotype has a handful of counts. The germline V gene encodes CDR1 SGHRS and CDR2 YFSETQ. Trimming stripped 7 bases from V and 0 bases from J, with 13 bases between. The CDR3 loop spans 15 amino acids. The data were also submitted as part of a second study, on T cells expressing NK-cell markers.

Sequencing input: CD4+ T cells sorted from blood. The sequence was obtained from a woman aged 18-30 years in good health. The gene calls are TRBV5-1 and TRBJ1-4, with D unresolved. CDR3 in amino acids: CASCTDGPTNEKLFF. The CDR3 coding sequence is TGCGCCAGCTGCACGGACGGACCAACTAATGAAAAACTGTTTTTT.